A single sample gave rise to the 6 T cell receptor beta chains below, sequenced in a study of beta chain features in type 1 diabetes (dated by TCRdb to about 2018). Libraries were built with the immunoSEQ multiplex PCR assay. The entire amount of isolated RNA was reverse transcribed using the High Capacity cDNA Reverse Transcription Kit, so the sequenced TCRB transcripts were expressed ones. The source is immuneACCESS, and TCRdb retained only in-frame sequences with V and J called. Part of the clones is not carried over; for the studies checked, unresolved V genes explain less than half of this, and the remainder is unexplained. The sample data list around 320,000 clones, and 13% to 15% of these were observed just once. In total, the top ten clones hold roughly 7% of the sample. Sample: central memory CD4+ T cells from blood. The receptor set was obtained from a young man in good health.

This clone was counted between two and nine times. The chain recombines TRBV12-5 with TRBJ2-2; 14 nucleotides agree with TRBD2. Germline-derived CDR1 and CDR2 are LGHNT and FRNRAP. V lost 5 bases and J lost 6; bases outside the gene matches: 11. The CDR3 is 18 amino acids. The CDR3 spells CASGPTTSGRALPGELFF. The DNA for the CDR3 is TGTGCTAGTGGTCCGACGACTAGCGGGAGGGCCCTTCCCGGGGAGCTGTTTTTT.

This clone occurred a few times. The genes are TRBV19 and TRBJ2-7, with D possibly being TRBD1 (5 bases). Germline V gene lookup returns CDR1 LNHDA and CDR2 SQIVND (reference sequence). The ends were cut back, 2 bases at V and 3 bases at J, with 14 bases in the middle. CDR3 length equals 15 residues. This CDR3 is CASSIRARDVYEQYF. The CDR3 DNA is TGTGCCAGTAGTATACGGGCCAGGGATGTCTACGAGCAGTACTTC.

CDR3 amino acids: CASSFGSSTDTQYF. The CDR3 nucleotides read TGTGCCAGCAGCTTTGGCAGTAGCACAGATACGCAGTATTTT. The gene calls are TRBV7-2 and TRBJ2-3; D ambiguous. CDR3 length: 14 amino acids. Germline V CDR1 and CDR2: SGHTA, FQGNSA. With 3 bases removed from V and 0 bases from J, the gap between germline ends came to 7 bases.

This clone was seen more than once but under ten times. This chain connects TRBV11-2 to TRBJ2-3; D is perhaps TRBD2 (6 bases). The CDR3 extends over 18 amino acids. Trimming removed 0 bases at V and 5 bases at J, with 21 bases between. Germline assignment: CDR1 SGHAT and CDR2 FQNNGV. The CDR3 protein is CASSLEEGPAGFVDTQYF. The CDR3 DNA follows: TGTGCCAGCAGCTTAGAAGAAGGCCCAGCGGGTTTTGTAGATACGCAGTATTTT.

J is TRBJ2-3 and V is TRBV5-4, with D perhaps TRBD1 or TRBD2 (6 bases each). The V end lost 1 base, the J end lost 6 bases, and 18 bases lay between the germline ends. Germline V gene lookup returns CDR1 SGHNT and CDR2 YYREEE (reference sequence). The CDR3 runs 16 residues. This CDR3 is CASSLSGGGRADTQYF. Here the CDR3 DNA reads TGTGCCAGCAGCTTGTCCGGGGGCGGTCGGGCCGATACGCAGTATTTT. The complete variable domain, with remaining parts taken from reference TRBV5-4 and TRBJ2-3, reads ETGVTQSPTHLIKTRGQQVTLRCSSQSGHNTVSWYQQALGQGPQFIFQYYREEENGRGNFPPRFSGLQFPNYSSELNVNALELDDSALYLCASSLSGGGRADTQYFGPGTRLTVL.

This clone came up a few times. This chain links TRBV27 with TRBJ2-3; weak D call: TRBD1 (5 bases). Trimming stripped 6 bases from V and 3 bases from J, with 16 bases between. This CDR3 is 15 amino acids long. From germline, CDR1 is MNHEY and CDR2 SMNVEV (reference sequence). The DNA of the CDR3 is TGTGCCAGCAGAGGGGCCGCCACTGGAACAGATACGCAGTATTTT. Translated: CASRGAATGTDTQYF.